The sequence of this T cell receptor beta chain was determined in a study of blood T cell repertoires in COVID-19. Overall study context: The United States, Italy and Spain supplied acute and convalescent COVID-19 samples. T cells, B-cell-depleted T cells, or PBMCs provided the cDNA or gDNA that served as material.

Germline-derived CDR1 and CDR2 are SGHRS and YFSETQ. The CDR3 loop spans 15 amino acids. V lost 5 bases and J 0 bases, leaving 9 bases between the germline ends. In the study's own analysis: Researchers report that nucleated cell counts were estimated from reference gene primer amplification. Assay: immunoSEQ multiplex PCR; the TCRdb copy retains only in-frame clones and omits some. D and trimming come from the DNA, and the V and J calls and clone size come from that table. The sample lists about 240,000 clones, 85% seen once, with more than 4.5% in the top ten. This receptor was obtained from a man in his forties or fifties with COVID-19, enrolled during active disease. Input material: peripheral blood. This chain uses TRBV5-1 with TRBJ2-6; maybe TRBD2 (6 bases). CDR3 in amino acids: CASREGSSGANVLTF. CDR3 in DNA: TGCGCCAGCAGGGAGGGTTCCTCTGGGGCCAACGTCCTGACTTTC.